This TCR beta chain is from a study of blood T cell repertoires in COVID-19. The overall study: PBMCs, B-cell-depleted T cells, or T cells were the source of the cDNA or gDNA that made up the material.

As handled by the study authors: How many nucleated cells were present was estimated from reference gene primer amplification. Assay used: immunoSEQ multiplex PCR; TCRdb lists only in-frame clones, some missing. V and J calls and clone size are copied from that table; D and trimming were computed from the DNA. Among some 170,000 clones listed, about four fifths were seen once. With V trimmed by 4 bases and J by 4 bases, 15 bases remained unmatched. CDR1 is SEHNR, CDR2 FQNEAQ, per germline (reference sequence). The CDR3 extends over 19 amino acids. This TCR derives from a man aged 55 to 70 with active or convalescent COVID-19. The source material was peripheral blood. This sequence joins TRBV7-9 and TRBJ2-1; 11 positions agree with TRBD1. This CDR3 reads CASSSRTGGAPWRYNEQFF. CDR3 nucleotides: TGTGCCAGCAGCTCTAGGACAGGGGGCGCCCCCTGGAGGTACAATGAGCAGTTCTTC.